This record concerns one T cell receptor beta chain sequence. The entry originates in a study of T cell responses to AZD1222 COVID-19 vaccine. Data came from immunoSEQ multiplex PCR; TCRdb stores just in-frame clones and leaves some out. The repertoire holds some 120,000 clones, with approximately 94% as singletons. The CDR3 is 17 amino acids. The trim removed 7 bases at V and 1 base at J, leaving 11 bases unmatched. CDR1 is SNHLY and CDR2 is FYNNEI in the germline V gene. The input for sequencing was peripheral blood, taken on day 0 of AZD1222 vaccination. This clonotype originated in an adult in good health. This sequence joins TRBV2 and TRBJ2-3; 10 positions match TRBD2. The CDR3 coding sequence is TGTGCCAGCACCGGGACTAGCGTTATTCCTCGCACAGATACGCAGTATTTT. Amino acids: CASTGTSVIPRTDTQYF.